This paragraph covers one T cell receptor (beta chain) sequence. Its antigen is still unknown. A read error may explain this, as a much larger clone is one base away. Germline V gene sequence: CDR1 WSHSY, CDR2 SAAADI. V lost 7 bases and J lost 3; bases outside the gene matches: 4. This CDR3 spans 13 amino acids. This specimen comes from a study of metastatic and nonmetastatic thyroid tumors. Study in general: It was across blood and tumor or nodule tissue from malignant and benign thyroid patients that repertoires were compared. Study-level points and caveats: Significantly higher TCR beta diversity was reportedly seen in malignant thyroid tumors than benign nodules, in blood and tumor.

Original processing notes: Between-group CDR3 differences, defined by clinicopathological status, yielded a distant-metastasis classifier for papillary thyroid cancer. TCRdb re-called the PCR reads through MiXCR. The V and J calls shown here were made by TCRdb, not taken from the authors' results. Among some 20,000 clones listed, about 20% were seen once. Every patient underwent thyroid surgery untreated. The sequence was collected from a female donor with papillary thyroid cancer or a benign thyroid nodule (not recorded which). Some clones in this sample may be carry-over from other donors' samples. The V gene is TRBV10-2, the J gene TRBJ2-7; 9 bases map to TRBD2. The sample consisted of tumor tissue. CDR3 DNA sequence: TGCGCCAGCATCCTAGCGGGATTCTACGAGCAGTACTTC. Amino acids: CASILAGFYEQYF.